These T cell receptor beta chains were read from a single sample in a study of T cell responses to AZD1222 COVID-19 vaccine. Libraries were prepared by immunoSEQ multiplex PCR; TCRdb keeps only in-frame clonotypes and omits some of them. The data contain 150,000 to 200,000 clones, about 90% of them singletons. The material sequenced was peripheral blood, taken on day 0 of AZD1222 vaccination. Receptors originate from an adult in good health. Both conserved end residues are part of each CDR3.

j_call,v_call,cdr3_aa
TRBJ2-2,TRBV10-3,CAISESHSTGELFF
TRBJ2-7,TRBV12-3/TRBV12-4,CASSFPGAYEQYF
TRBJ2-7,TRBV11-2,CASSFSGTSGYEQYF
TRBJ2-3,TRBV30,CAWSTVSTDTQYF
TRBJ1-2,TRBV12-3/TRBV12-4,CASSFALYGYTF
TRBJ2-1,TRBV27,CASRNRRDWTFEEQFF
TRBJ1-5,TRBV11-2,CASSLESEGQPQHF
TRBJ1-5,TRBV28,CASSLSGGAQHF
TRBJ1-4,TRBV7-3,CASSFTGRTNEKLFF
TRBJ2-7,TRBV7-2,CASSYGAGKSYEQYF
TRBJ2-7,TRBV6-5,CASSYSGRQDYEQYF
TRBJ1-5,TRBV3-1/TRBV3-2,CASSPYRDQPQHF
TRBJ1-5,TRBV24-1,CATQQGGRQPQHF
TRBJ2-4,TRBV11-2,CASSLEGRTKNIQYF
TRBJ1-2,TRBV7-2,CASSKSPGDPYGYTF
TRBJ1-1,TRBV29-1,CSVESVNTEAFF
TRBJ1-1,TRBV7-9,CASSSTPQGTEAFF
TRBJ2-1,TRBV19,CASSTTRNDEQFF
TRBJ1-5,TRBV7-2,CASSSWQGGGQPQHF
TRBJ1-1,TRBV5-6,CASSPRWGAQNTEAFF
TRBJ1-2,TRBV28,CALLGANYGYTF
TRBJ1-1,TRBV18,CASSPGPERAFF
TRBJ2-1,TRBV7-8,CASRNLAGRTLNHNEQFF
TRBJ1-1,TRBV6-5,CASSHEDSTEAFF